This T cell receptor (beta chain) comes out of a study of prognosis after radiotherapy for stage I lung cancer. Overall study context: In this cohort, every patient with non-small cell lung cancer was regarded as medically inoperable.

The junction had 10 bases not matched to a gene; V was cut back by 6 bases and J by 2 bases. Germline V CDR1 and CDR2: DFQATT, SNEGSKA (reference sequence). The CDR3 runs to 14 residues. As to this clonotype: Its antigen is unknown.

Study results and limitations: A drop in unique TCR clone counts was seen after stereotactic body radiation therapy, median roughly 9,300 versus 7,200. It was in patients who developed distant metastases that Shannon entropy after stereotactic body radiation therapy was lower. Reportedly, the usage of TRBV and TRBJ genes was not the same in patients with and without metastases.

Starting from genomic DNA, TCR beta CDR3 was amplified through two-round multiplex PCR. Primers specific to each TRBV and TRBJ gene drove first-round PCR. TCRdb recomputed calls from the multiplex PCR reads with MiXCR, one row per CDR3 protein. The sample lists about 16,000 distinct CDR3 sequences, approximately 45% occurring once. J is TRBJ2-7 and V is TRBV20-1, with TRBD2 identical over 7 bases. The sample was PBMCs, taken before or after stereotactic body radiation therapy (not recorded which). This receptor was identified in a donor of 50 years or more with non-small cell lung cancer. The CDR3 DNA reads TGCAGTGCGAACGGCCCGGGACTAACCTACGAGCAGTACTTC. This translates into CSANGPGLTYEQYF.